These 26 T cell receptor beta chains were all obtained from the same sample, sequenced in a study of CD8 T cells in Susac syndrome. With random hexamers, about 0.5 to 1 ug RNA was reverse transcribed. Each CDR3 protein gets one entry after TCRdb re-called the immunoSEQ multiplex PCR reads with MiXCR. The sample carries 100,000 to 150,000 distinct CDR3 sequences, 94% recorded once. Sequenced: CD4+ T cells from PBMCs. The receptor source for this set is a human donor with multiple sclerosis.

Only a few counts were recorded for this clonotype. CDR3 nucleotide sequence: TGTGCCAGCACAGGTCAGACCTCCTACGAGCAGTACTTC. Translation gives CASTGQTSYEQYF. This rearrangement joins TRBV2 to TRBJ2-7, with D uncertain. The V gene's germline CDR1 is SNHLY and CDR2 FYNNEI. Between the trimmed V and J ends, which lost 7 bases and 0 bases, there was a span of 10 bases. This CDR3 spans 13 amino acids.

The gene calls are TRBV12-3 or TRBV12-4 and TRBJ2-5; D call uncertain. This CDR3 contains 13 residues. V was clipped by 7 bases and J by 4 bases, with 13 bases between them. DNA of the CDR3: TGTGCCAGCACCGGCGGAAGGACAGAGACCCAGTACTTC. Translating gives CASTGGRTETQYF.

V usage is TRBV6-6 and J usage is TRBJ2-3; D unresolved. The CDR3 runs to 13 residues. CDR1 and CDR2 from the germline V gene are MNHNY and SVGAGI (reference sequence). Trimming took off 4 bases at V and 3 bases at J, with 8 bases between the two ends. The CDR3 DNA reads as TGTGCCAGCAGTTTTCTGACAACAGATACGCAGTATTTT. It specifies CASSFLTTDTQYF.

The chain recombines TRBV3-1 with TRBJ1-1, with D hard to call. Germline CDR1 is LGHDT and CDR2 is YNNKEL (reference sequence). This CDR3 region has 12 residues. The V gene lost 0 bases and the J gene lost 10 bases, with 9 bases spanning the gap. The DNA for the CDR3 is TGTGCCAGCAGCCAAGATTCAGAGGGAGCTTTCTTT. Protein: CASSQDSEGAFF. Variable domain in full (rest from reference TRBV3-1 and TRBJ1-1): DTAVSQTPKYLVTQMGNDKSIKCEQNLGHDTMYWYKQDSKKFLKIMFSYNNKELIINETVPNRFSPKSPDKAHLNLHINSLELGDSAVYFCASSQDSEGAFFGQGTRLTVV.

The table lists this clonotype with a few counts. The chain recombines TRBV29-1 with TRBJ1-5, with D possibly matching TRBD1 (5 bases). This CDR3 region has 13 residues. The V gene lost 4 bases and the J gene lost 7 bases, with 14 bases spanning the gap. Germline-derived CDR1 and CDR2 are SQVTM and ANQGSEA. CDR3 loop: CSVARGRDQPQHF. The DNA of the CDR3 is TGCAGCGTTGCCCGGGGAAGGGACCAGCCCCAGCATTTT.

The chain is built from TRBV7-9 and TRBJ1-4; D gene uncertain. Trimming took 4 bases from V and 10 from J, leaving 10 bases between them. The CDR3 extends over 12 amino acids. Germline assignment: CDR1 SEHNR and CDR2 FQNEAQ (reference sequence). CDR3 nucleotides: TGTGCCAGCAGCTCTCCTTTGGTAAAACTGTTTTTT. Protein: CASSSPLVKLFF.

The chain links TRBV6-1 to TRBJ2-7; TRBD1 or TRBD2 may be the D gene (5 bases each). Germline-derived CDR1 and CDR2 are MNHNS and SASEGT. The CDR3 spans 15 residues. Trimming cost V 3 bases and J 2 bases, with 14 bases left between them. CDR3 bases: TGTGCCAGCAGTGATTTGCCAGGGACCACCTACGAGCAGTACTTC. Encoded protein: CASSDLPGTTYEQYF.

The rearrangement joins TRBV29-1 to TRBJ1-2; no reliable D call. This CDR3 is built from 11 residues. Trimming pared 7 bases from V and 2 bases from J, leaving 8 bases between. Germline V gives CDR1 SQVTM, CDR2 ANQGSEA. In DNA form, the CDR3 reads TGCAGCGCGACGGAGAACTATGGCTACACCTTC. Translated, it gives CSATENYGYTF.

This chain links TRBV5-6 with TRBJ2-2; D possibly uses TRBD1 or TRBD2 (5 bases each). Looked up from germline, CDR1 is SGHDT and CDR2 is YYEEEE. Deletions cut 1 base from V and 6 bases from J, with 16 bases between. This CDR3 spans 16 amino acids. CDR3 in amino acids: CASSLLSSTGPGELFF. The CDR3 region has the DNA TGTGCCAGCAGCTTGCTAAGTTCAACGGGGCCCGGGGAGCTGTTTTTT.

The gene calls are TRBV11-1 and TRBJ1-1; TRBD1 aligns across 7 bases. Unmatched junction bases numbered 8, after V lost 5 bases and J lost 2 bases. Germline V gives CDR1 SGHAT, CDR2 FQDESV (reference sequence). CDR3 length: 15 amino acids. Here the CDR3 reads CASSRRDSENTEAFF. The DNA for the CDR3 is TGTGCCAGCAGCCGTCGGGACAGCGAAAACACTGAAGCTTTCTTT.

The J gene is TRBJ2-1, the V gene TRBV20-1, with TRBD2 matching over 9 bases. J lost 5 bases, V lost 3 bases, and 5 bases had no gene match. The CDR3 covers 14 residues. Germline V gene sequence: CDR1 DFQATT, CDR2 SNEGSKA (reference sequence). CDR3 sequence: CSASLAGSHNEQFF. The CDR3 DNA follows: TGCAGTGCTAGTCTAGCGGGGTCCCACAATGAGCAGTTCTTC.

The chain combines TRBV2 with TRBJ2-7; D gene ambiguous. This CDR3 is 14 amino acids long. V was shortened by 5 bases and J by 2 bases, with 13 bases between the two germline ends. The germline V gene encodes CDR1 SNHLY and CDR2 FYNNEI. CDR3 in DNA: TGTGCCAGCAGTCCCTCGGGTGGAACCTACGAGCAGTACTTC. Its protein is CASSPSGGTYEQYF.

J is TRBJ1-3 and V is TRBV18, with D hard to call. Germline V CDR1 and CDR2: KGHSH, LQKENI. V lost 0 bases to trimming and J lost 8 bases, with 11 bases between them. The CDR3 covers 14 residues. CDR3 bases: TGTGCCAGCTCACCACCCTCCATCGGGGACACCATATATTTT. It is translated as CASSPPSIGDTIYF.

This clonotype was recorded once. The chain couples TRBV3-1 to TRBJ2-3, with TRBD2 identical over 8 bases. V was pared by 1 base and J by 8 bases, with 8 bases of the junction left unmatched. Per the germline V gene, CDR1 is LGHDT and CDR2 is YNNKEL (reference sequence). The CDR3 totals 15 residues. For the CDR3, the DNA is TGTGCCAGCAGCCAAGGACTCCCCGCGGGAGGTACGCAGTATTTT. It specifies CASSQGLPAGGTQYF.

This chain uses TRBV12-3 or TRBV12-4 with TRBJ1-3; 7 positions agree with TRBD1. There are 13 residues in the CDR3. J lost 8 bases, V lost 6 bases, and 7 bases had no gene match. CDR3 amino acids: CASSEGTADTIYF. The CDR3 DNA reads as TGTGCCAGCAGCGAGGGGACAGCCGACACCATATATTTT.

This clonotype was seen only once. The chain carries TRBV30 and TRBJ2-7; 12 bases are shared with TRBD1. Germline-derived CDR1 and CDR2 are GTSNPN and SVGIG (reference sequence). The CDR3 is 14 residues long. CDR3 in DNA: TGTGCGGGCGGGGGACAGGGGGCACCCTACGAGCAGTACTTC. It codes for CAGGGQGAPYEQYF.

The chain has TRBV2 and TRBJ1-2; possible D gene TRBD1, 6 bases. Deletions cut 4 bases from V and 0 bases from J, with 12 bases between. CDR1 is SNHLY and CDR2 is FYNNEI in the germline V gene. This CDR3 is built from 15 residues. The CDR3 coding sequence is TGTGCCAGCAGTGCAGGGGATGGAGCTAACTATGGCTACACCTTC. It yields the protein CASSAGDGANYGYTF.

The V call is TRBV30, the J call TRBJ2-7; D possibly corresponds to TRBD1 (6 bases). Trimming stripped 0 bases from V and 5 bases from J, with 14 bases between. This CDR3 spans 14 amino acids. The germline V gene encodes CDR1 GTSNPN and CDR2 SVGIG (reference sequence). CDR3 region: CAWSVAGAVNEQYF. DNA of the CDR3: TGTGCCTGGAGTGTTGCAGGGGCCGTCAACGAGCAGTACTTC.

The rearrangement uses TRBV27 and TRBJ2-3; D is unresolved. Trimming cost V 0 bases and J 4 bases, with 8 bases left between them. The length of the CDR3 is 14 residues. Per the germline V gene, CDR1 is MNHEY and CDR2 is SMNVEV (reference sequence). This chain's CDR3 is CASSLSTFSDTQYF. DNA for the CDR3: TGTGCCAGCAGTTTATCGACATTCTCAGATACGCAGTATTTT.

This chain connects TRBV14 to TRBJ2-3; no reliable D call. V was clipped by 2 bases and J by 4 bases, with 7 bases between them. The CDR3 is 13 amino acids. The germline V gene has CDR1 SGHDN and CDR2 FVKESK. DNA for the CDR3: TGTGCCAGCAGCCAATCCGGACCAGATACGCAGTATTTT. Translated: CASSQSGPDTQYF.

The chain uses TRBV7-3 and TRBJ2-5, with 7 bases fitting TRBD1. V was pared by 6 bases and J by 5 bases, with 12 bases of the junction left unmatched. There are 15 residues in the CDR3. Germline V lookup: CDR1 SGHTA, CDR2 FQGTGA. CDR3 in DNA: TGTGCCAGCAGTTCCCGCCCGACAGGGTATGAGACCCAGTACTTC. Translated: CASSSRPTGYETQYF.

The gene calls are TRBV20-1 and TRBJ2-1; D is ambiguous. The CDR3 has 12 residues. The germline CDR1 and CDR2 sequences are DFQATT and SNEGSKA (reference sequence). Deletions cut 5 bases from V and 9 bases from J, with 14 bases between. The CDR3 DNA reads TGCAGTGCTGGGGTGGCTGTAATTGAGCAGTTCTTC. Translation gives CSAGVAVIEQFF.

The V call is TRBV6-5, the J call TRBJ1-2, with a tentative D call TRBD1 (5 bases). Germline V gene lookup returns CDR1 MNHEY and CDR2 SVGAGI. Trimming pared 2 bases from V and 9 bases from J, leaving 13 bases between. The CDR3 runs 13 residues. Here the CDR3 DNA reads TGTGCCAGCAGTTACGTCGATAGGGGAAGCTACACCTTC. This translates into CASSYVDRGSYTF.

The genes are TRBV15 and TRBJ2-1; TRBD1 aligns across 8 bases. Trimming cost V 5 bases and J 8 bases; bases outside gene matches: 5. The CDR3 runs to 13 residues. Germline V gene data show CDR1 as LNHNV and CDR2 as YYDKDF (reference sequence). As DNA, the CDR3 is TGTGCCACCAGCGTACGGACAGGGTATGAGCAGTTCTTC. Its protein product is CATSVRTGYEQFF. The full variable domain, with the rest looked up from reference TRBV15 and TRBJ2-1, is DAMVIQNPRYQVTQFGKPVTLSCSQTLNHNVMYWYQQKSSQAPKLLFHYYDKDFNNEADTPDNFQSRRPNTSFCFLDIRSPGLGDTAMYLCATSVRTGYEQFFGPGTRLTVL.

The chain employs TRBV15 and TRBJ1-2; D unresolved. Trimming cost V 4 bases and J 2 bases, with 14 bases left between them. Germline-derived CDR1 and CDR2 are LNHNV and YYDKDF (reference sequence). CDR3 length: 15 residues. CDR3 sequence reads: CATSMIPSRNYGYTF. The CDR3 bases are TGTGCCACCAGCATGATACCCTCAAGGAACTATGGCTACACCTTC.

The rearrangement links TRBV10-3 to TRBJ1-2, with D perhaps TRBD1 (6 bases). Between the trimmed V and J ends, which lost 9 bases and 0 bases, there was a span of 8 bases. The CDR3 contains 12 residues. Germline values: CDR1 ENHRY, CDR2 SYGVKD. This CDR3 reads CAIRDTNYGYTF. The CDR3 DNA is TGTGCCATTCGGGACACTAACTATGGCTACACCTTC.